A selection of T cell receptor beta chains follows, all from one sample in a study of regulatory T cells in long-lasting Graves disease. TCRdb re-derived calls from the multiplex PCR reads in MiXCR, one entry per CDR3 protein. This table has around 400,000 distinct CDR3 sequences, approximately 12% appearing once. This sample also appeared in a second study, on T cells in Graves' hyperthyroidism and ophthalmopathy.

The sequences come from peripheral blood mononuclear cells (PBMCs), collected at new diagnosis, from a patient treated with antithyroid drugs. Source of these receptors: a woman between 18 and 29 years old with Graves disease. CDR3s include the opening cysteine and the closing phenylalanine or tryptophan. The order of the fields is clone size, D gene, J gene, V gene, CDR3 protein, CDR3 DNA. D genes are given only for firm matches. Expanded clones are given a class, and other clones once, few, many or no size at all.

clone_size: many; d_call: TRBD1; j_call: TRBJ1-6; v_call: TRBV10-3; cdr3_aa: CAAGDSLNSPLHF; cdr3_nt: TGTGCCGCCGGGGACAGCTTAAATTCACCCCTCCACTTT
clone_size: NA; d_call: NA; j_call: TRBJ2-3; v_call: TRBV7-9; cdr3_aa: CASSLRGATDTQYF; cdr3_nt: TGTGCCAGCAGCTTAAGGGGAGCGACAGATACGCAGTATTTT
clone_size: many; d_call: NA; j_call: TRBJ1-1; v_call: TRBV7-9; cdr3_aa: CASPGNTEAFF; cdr3_nt: TGTGCCAGCCCCGGGAACACTGAAGCTTTCTTT
clone_size: many; d_call: NA; j_call: TRBJ2-1; v_call: TRBV28; cdr3_aa: CASNRPPEQFF; cdr3_nt: TGTGCCAGCAATAGGCCCCCTGAGCAGTTCTTC
clone_size: NA; d_call: NA; j_call: TRBJ2-6; v_call: TRBV4-3; cdr3_aa: CASSQSSLRASGANVLTF; cdr3_nt: TGCGCCAGCAGCCAATCTTCCCTAAGGGCCTCTGGGGCCAACGTCCTGACTTTC
clone_size: many; d_call: NA; j_call: TRBJ1-2; v_call: TRBV12-3/TRBV12-4; cdr3_aa: CASSYRALYGYTF; cdr3_nt: TGTGCCAGCAGCTACAGGGCTCTCTATGGCTACACCTTC
clone_size: NA; d_call: NA; j_call: TRBJ2-3; v_call: TRBV7-2; cdr3_aa: CASSLDVKDTQYF; cdr3_nt: TGTGCCAGCAGCTTAGATGTAAAGGATACGCAGTATTTT
clone_size: many; d_call: TRBD2; j_call: TRBJ2-1; v_call: TRBV20-1; cdr3_aa: CSVISGGVYNEQFF; cdr3_nt: TGCAGTGTTATTAGCGGGGGCGTTTACAATGAGCAGTTCTTC
clone_size: many; d_call: NA; j_call: TRBJ1-2; v_call: TRBV29-1; cdr3_aa: CSVESGYGYTF; cdr3_nt: TGCAGCGTTGAATCAGGCTATGGCTACACCTTC
clone_size: many; d_call: TRBD1; j_call: TRBJ1-6; v_call: TRBV6-1; cdr3_aa: CASGRLRTGNSPLHF; cdr3_nt: TGTGCCAGCGGGAGACTCCGGACAGGGAATTCACCCCTCCACTTT
clone_size: NA; d_call: TRBD1; j_call: TRBJ1-5; v_call: TRBV7-2; cdr3_aa: CASSPETGVNQPQHF; cdr3_nt: TGCGCCAGCAGCCCGGAGACAGGGGTGAATCAGCCCCAGCATTTT
clone_size: NA; d_call: NA; j_call: TRBJ1-4; v_call: TRBV4-2; cdr3_aa: CATKVGGVVEKLFF; cdr3_nt: TGTGCCACAAAGGTGGGGGGGGTCGTGGAAAAACTGTTTTTT
clone_size: many; d_call: NA; j_call: TRBJ2-3; v_call: TRBV7-2; cdr3_aa: CASSLRGGESWGDTQYF; cdr3_nt: TGTGCCAGCAGCCTCAGGGGTGGGGAGAGTTGGGGAGATACGCAGTATTTT
clone_size: many; d_call: TRBD2; j_call: TRBJ2-7; v_call: TRBV28; cdr3_aa: CASRLGLAQYYEQYF; cdr3_nt: TGTGCCAGCAGACTCGGACTAGCGCAATACTACGAGCAGTACTTC
clone_size: many; d_call: TRBD2; j_call: TRBJ2-1; v_call: TRBV7-9; cdr3_aa: CASSLIAGGLSEQFF; cdr3_nt: TGTGCCAGCAGCTTAATAGCGGGAGGGTTGAGTGAGCAGTTCTTC
clone_size: many; d_call: TRBD2; j_call: TRBJ2-1; v_call: TRBV28; cdr3_aa: CASSLGGRAFNEQFF; cdr3_nt: TGTGCCAGCAGTTTAGGGGGGAGGGCCTTCAATGAGCAGTTCTTC
clone_size: many; d_call: NA; j_call: TRBJ1-6; v_call: TRBV7-9; cdr3_aa: CASSLQGSDNSPLHF; cdr3_nt: TGTGCCAGCAGCTTACAGGGTAGCGATAATTCACCCCTCCACTTT
clone_size: once; d_call: TRBD1; j_call: TRBJ2-5; v_call: TRBV4-1; cdr3_aa: CASSPIGGSQETQYF; cdr3_nt: TGCGCCAGCAGCCCTATAGGGGGCAGCCAAGAGACCCAGTACTTC
clone_size: many; d_call: NA; j_call: TRBJ1-1; v_call: TRBV29-1; cdr3_aa: CSVDMNTEAFF; cdr3_nt: TGCAGCGTTGATATGAACACTGAAGCTTTCTTT
clone_size: many; d_call: TRBD2; j_call: TRBJ2-7; v_call: TRBV29-1; cdr3_aa: CSVVFPAGGPGDIYEQYF; cdr3_nt: TGCAGCGTTGTCTTTCCCGCGGGAGGGCCGGGGGATATATACGAGCAGTACTTC
clone_size: many; d_call: TRBD1; j_call: TRBJ1-2; v_call: TRBV10-3; cdr3_aa: CAISPGQVGGGYTF; cdr3_nt: TGTGCCATCAGTCCGGGACAGGTCGGCGGTGGCTACACCTTC
clone_size: NA; d_call: TRBD1; j_call: TRBJ2-2; v_call: TRBV12-3/TRBV12-4; cdr3_aa: CASTPRAGGSAGELFF; cdr3_nt: TGTGCCAGCACCCCCAGGGCAGGGGGCTCAGCCGGGGAGCTGTTTTTT
clone_size: many; d_call: TRBD2; j_call: TRBJ2-5; v_call: TRBV7-2; cdr3_aa: CASSLTLAGGPEETQYF; cdr3_nt: TGTGCCAGCAGCTTAACCCTAGCGGGGGGGCCGGAAGAGACCCAGTACTTC
clone_size: many; d_call: NA; j_call: TRBJ1-1; v_call: TRBV6-5; cdr3_aa: CASSLRIRGTEAFF; cdr3_nt: TGTGCCAGCAGTTTACGGATTCGGGGGACTGAAGCTTTCTTT
clone_size: many; d_call: NA; j_call: TRBJ2-6; v_call: TRBV13; cdr3_aa: CASSYMGSGANVLTF; cdr3_nt: TGTGCCAGCAGCTACATGGGGTCTGGGGCCAACGTCCTGACTTTC
clone_size: few; d_call: TRBD1; j_call: TRBJ1-1; v_call: TRBV27; cdr3_aa: CASSLGQGITEAFF; cdr3_nt: TGTGCCAGCAGTTTAGGACAGGGGATCACTGAAGCTTTCTTT
clone_size: NA; d_call: NA; j_call: TRBJ1-5; v_call: TRBV30; cdr3_aa: CAWSTKGFYSNQPQHF; cdr3_nt: TGTGCCTGGAGTACAAAAGGATTTTATAGCAATCAGCCCCAGCATTTT
clone_size: many; d_call: TRBD2; j_call: TRBJ2-6; v_call: TRBV18; cdr3_aa: CASSPAGAGANVLTF; cdr3_nt: TGTGCCAGCTCACCTGCGGGAGCTGGGGCCAACGTCCTGACTTTC
clone_size: many; d_call: NA; j_call: TRBJ1-5; v_call: TRBV3-1; cdr3_aa: CASSLGQTNQPQHF; cdr3_nt: TGTGCCAGCAGCCTCGGACAGACCAACCAGCCCCAGCATTTT
clone_size: NA; d_call: NA; j_call: TRBJ2-1; v_call: TRBV20-1; cdr3_aa: CSASRRLTNEQFF; cdr3_nt: TGCAGTGCTAGCCGAAGGTTGACCAATGAGCAGTTCTTC
clone_size: few; d_call: TRBD1; j_call: TRBJ2-7; v_call: TRBV25-1; cdr3_aa: CACSDRTGAYEQYF; cdr3_nt: TGTGCCTGCAGTGACCGGACAGGGGCCTACGAGCAGTACTTC
clone_size: many; d_call: NA; j_call: TRBJ2-7; v_call: TRBV7-9; cdr3_aa: CASSGGDSIPYEQYF; cdr3_nt: TGTGCCAGCAGCGGGGGGGACAGTATCCCCTACGAGCAGTACTTC
clone_size: many; d_call: NA; j_call: TRBJ2-1; v_call: TRBV12-3/TRBV12-4; cdr3_aa: CASSLARTIQHNEQFF; cdr3_nt: TGTGCCAGCAGTTTAGCGAGGACTATCCAGCACAATGAGCAGTTCTTC
clone_size: many; d_call: TRBD1; j_call: TRBJ2-1; v_call: TRBV11-2; cdr3_aa: CASSLGGTATYNEQFF; cdr3_nt: TGTGCCAGCAGCTTAGGAGGGACAGCAACCTACAATGAGCAGTTCTTC
clone_size: many; d_call: TRBD1; j_call: TRBJ2-4; v_call: TRBV28; cdr3_aa: CASSLGSQGAYIQYF; cdr3_nt: TGTGCCAGCAGTTTAGGTAGCCAGGGGGCGTACATTCAGTACTTC